A selection of T cell receptor beta chains follows, all from one sample in a study of OX40 agonist ivuxolimab in advanced cancers. Method: immunoSEQ multiplex PCR; TCRdb's copy keeps in-frame clones and lacks some. The sample yields more than 50,000 clones, roughly 84% seen once. The sequences come from CD4+ or CD8+ T cells sorted from blood, collected in a trial of the OX40 agonist ivuxolimab. The receptors stem from an adult with an advanced solid tumor such as melanoma, head and neck, liver or kidney cancer. CDR3s include the opening cysteine and the closing phenylalanine or tryptophan. A D gene is named only where the DNA matches it firmly.

V gene	J gene	D gene	CDR3 protein	CDR3 DNA
TRBV6-1	TRBJ2-7	TRBD2	CASSVLAGQTYEQYF	TGTGCCAGCAGTGTCCTAGCGGGCCAAACCTACGAGCAGTACTTC
TRBV7-9	TRBJ1-6	.	CASSLEGSPLHF	TGTGCCAGCAGCTTAGAGGGATCACCCCTCCACTTT
TRBV9	TRBJ2-2	.	CASRPRANTGELFF	TGTGCCAGCAGGCCCAGGGCGAACACCGGGGAGCTGTTTTTT
TRBV9	TRBJ2-3	.	CASSVGGVRDTQYF	TGTGCCAGCAGCGTTGGAGGGGTTAGAGATACGCAGTATTTT
TRBV2	TRBJ2-7	.	CASSEDKVGYEQYF	TGTGCCAGCAGCGAGGACAAGGTGGGCTACGAGCAGTACTTC
TRBV19	TRBJ1-6	.	CASSSSGLGDSPLHF	TGTGCCAGTAGTAGCTCGGGGCTGGGGGATTCACCCCTCCACTTT
TRBV5-6	TRBJ1-3	.	CASSSGTYGNTIYF	TGTGCCAGCAGCTCAGGGACGTACGGAAACACCATATATTTT
TRBV28	TRBJ2-6	TRBD2	CATRRAGGSGANVLTF	TGTGCCACGCGACGCGCGGGAGGATCTGGGGCCAACGTCCTGACTTTC
TRBV4-1	TRBJ2-1	.	CASSQGWGGAATRTNEQFF	TGCGCCAGCAGCCAAGGCTGGGGGGGGGCGGCAACGAGAACCAATGAGCAGTTCTTC
TRBV29-1	TRBJ2-3	TRBD1	CAATSRDRVTDTQYF	TGCGCCGCTACCTCGAGGGACAGGGTCACAGATACGCAGTATTTT
TRBV6-6	TRBJ2-5	.	CASSYPGAGETQYF	TGTGCCAGCAGTTACCCGGGGGCGGGGGAGACCCAGTACTTC
TRBV10-3	TRBJ2-2	.	CAISESGGANTGELFF	TGTGCCATCAGTGAGTCGGGCGGGGCGAACACCGGGGAGCTGTTTTTT
TRBV27	TRBJ1-4	.	CASSLSLGQPPKSLFF	TGTGCCAGCAGTCTCTCCCTGGGGCAGCCTCCTAAGTCACTGTTTTTT